This is a list of T cell receptor beta chains from one sample in a study of PD-1 blockade in classical Hodgkin lymphoma. Data came from immunoSEQ multiplex PCR; TCRdb stores just in-frame clones and leaves some out. The data hold about 29,000 clones, with roughly 88% observed a single time. Here the sequenced sample was CD8+ T cells from blood, taken at baseline. The receptors stem from a human donor with classical Hodgkin lymphoma. Both conserved end residues are part of each CDR3. Fields, in order: J gene, V gene, CDR3 protein.

j_gene: TRBJ2-2; v_gene: TRBV7-8; CDR3aa: CASSFRFRRTANTGELFF
j_gene: TRBJ1-2; v_gene: TRBV27; CDR3aa: CASSPSTKAFGYTF
j_gene: TRBJ2-5; v_gene: TRBV2; CDR3aa: CASGDAWDPQETQYF
j_gene: TRBJ2-1; v_gene: TRBV19; CDR3aa: CASSLVAGGGYNEQFF
j_gene: TRBJ2-7; v_gene: TRBV6-5; CDR3aa: CASSYEASGRVTEQYF
j_gene: TRBJ2-1; v_gene: TRBV28; CDR3aa: CASSLPQGPNGQFF
j_gene: TRBJ2-1; v_gene: TRBV25-1; CDR3aa: CASSEGRAQIRYNEQFF
j_gene: TRBJ1-1; v_gene: TRBV27; CDR3aa: CASSPGPNTEAFF
j_gene: TRBJ1-1; v_gene: TRBV7-9; CDR3aa: CASSLGGTGVTEAFF
j_gene: TRBJ1-5; v_gene: TRBV7-9; CDR3aa: CASSLPGRPLHF
j_gene: TRBJ2-1; v_gene: TRBV7-9; CDR3aa: CASSLTSSASYNEQFF
j_gene: TRBJ2-2; v_gene: TRBV6-4; CDR3aa: CASTPAGIAGELFF
j_gene: TRBJ1-1; v_gene: TRBV4-2; CDR3aa: CASSLPRGTEAFF
j_gene: TRBJ2-7; v_gene: TRBV29-1; CDR3aa: CSVGSDSYEQYF
j_gene: TRBJ1-4; v_gene: TRBV7-9; CDR3aa: CASSFEGEKLFF
j_gene: TRBJ1-5; v_gene: TRBV27; CDR3aa: CASSLGWGFNQPQHF
j_gene: TRBJ2-5; v_gene: TRBV2; CDR3aa: CASSVPNDRVSETQYF
j_gene: TRBJ2-1; v_gene: TRBV7-8; CDR3aa: CASSLPGGGSVVWQFF
j_gene: TRBJ2-1; v_gene: TRBV27; CDR3aa: CASSPRDRVNEQFF
j_gene: TRBJ2-1; v_gene: TRBV6-1; CDR3aa: CASSEEGGTIWSYNEQFF
j_gene: TRBJ2-7; v_gene: TRBV10-2; CDR3aa: CASSEGLAGPYEQYF
j_gene: TRBJ2-5; v_gene: TRBV10-3; CDR3aa: CAIRSNTQYF
j_gene: TRBJ2-7; v_gene: TRBV29-1; CDR3aa: CSVVTQGAYSYEQYF
j_gene: TRBJ2-7; v_gene: TRBV29-1; CDR3aa: CSARDRTYEQYF